The 25 T cell receptor beta chains reported below all come from one sample, sequenced in a study of response to subunit inactivated influenza vaccine. TCRdb itself ran the RT-PCR reads through MiXCR, one entry per CDR3 protein. Of 450,000 to 600,000 distinct CDR3 sequences detected, 7.5% to 8.5% appear once; the ten largest clones hold over 10%. The starting material was PBMCs from blood, obtained less than 30 months after vaccination. The receptors here all came from a man aged 50 to 69 who received an inactivated influenza vaccine.

This clonotype was recorded a few times. This chain links TRBV7-2 with TRBJ2-2; D may be TRBD1 (6 bases). V lost 5 bases to trimming and J lost 5 bases, with 12 bases between them. CDR3 length: 14 residues. The V gene's germline CDR1 is SGHTA and CDR2 FQGNSA. The DNA for the CDR3 is TGTGCCAGCAGCCTAAAAAGGGGGACCGGGGAGCTGTTTTTT. It specifies CASSLKRGTGELFF.

This clonotype occurred a few times. The rearrangement joins TRBV30 to TRBJ1-1; D is uncertain. The CDR3 loop spans 17 amino acids. V lost 0 bases and J lost 1, with 18 bases in between. The V gene's germline CDR1 is GTSNPN and CDR2 SVGIG (reference sequence). The CDR3 is CAWSVLRTFISNTEAFF. The CDR3 DNA sequence: TGTGCCTGGAGTGTACTCAGGACTTTTATATCGAACACTGAAGCTTTCTTT.

In nucleotides, the CDR3 is TGTGCCAGCGCCTCGCGGATATCCTACGAGCAGTACTTC. Protein sequence: CASASRISYEQYF. The rearrangement joins TRBV5-5 to TRBJ2-7; D gene unclear. This CDR3 comprises 13 residues. The germline V gene encodes CDR1 SGHKS and CDR2 YYEKEE (reference sequence). The V end was cut by 7 bases, the J end by 1 base, with 12 bases between.

This clonotype was recorded a few times. The chain's CDR3 is CSATTSGRGEQFF. The CDR3 DNA follows: TGCAGTGCTACCACTAGCGGGAGAGGGGAGCAGTTCTTC. The gene calls are TRBV20-1 and TRBJ2-1; TRBD2 matches at 11 bases. This CDR3 region has 13 residues. In germline, CDR1 is DFQATT, CDR2 SNEGSKA (reference sequence). Trimming removed 4 bases from V and 10 bases from J; junction bases left unmatched: 6.

This chain links TRBV20-1 with TRBJ1-5; no reliable D call. This CDR3 is 13 amino acids long. V lost 0 bases, J lost 0 bases, and 3 bases lay in between. Germline V gene data show CDR1 as DFQATT and CDR2 as SNEGSKA (reference sequence). CDR3: CSARENSNQPQHF. The CDR3 DNA sequence: TGCAGTGCTAGAGAAAATAGCAATCAGCCCCAGCATTTT.

Only a few counts were recorded for this clonotype. The chain is built from TRBV5-1 and TRBJ1-3; no reliable D call. Trimming cost V 0 bases and J 0 bases, with 7 bases left between them. The CDR3 covers 15 residues. The germline V gene encodes CDR1 SGHRS and CDR2 YFSETQ. Written as DNA, the CDR3 is TGCGCCAGCAGCTTGGACGGGATCTCTGGAAACACCATATATTTT. Protein sequence: CASSLDGISGNTIYF.

This clonotype occurred a few times. This chain connects TRBV20-1 to TRBJ2-4, with D perhaps TRBD1 (5 bases). This CDR3 comprises 14 residues. Deletions cut 5 bases from V and 7 bases from J, with 18 bases between. Per germline, CDR1 DFQATT and CDR2 SNEGSKA (reference sequence). CDR3 coding DNA: TGCAGTGCTCAAGAGATGTCAGGGCGGAACATTCAGTACTTC. It translates to CSAQEMSGRNIQYF.

There are a few counts of this clonotype. This chain links TRBV20-1 with TRBJ2-7, with 9 bases identical to TRBD1. The junction had 10 bases not matched to a gene; V was cut back by 4 bases and J by 9 bases. This CDR3 contains 13 residues. Germline CDR1 is DFQATT and CDR2 is SNEGSKA (reference sequence). Written as DNA, the CDR3 is TGCAGTGCTACAGGACAGGGGTCCCGGGTGCAGTACTTC. Amino acids: CSATGQGSRVQYF.

The V and J genes are TRBV20-1 and TRBJ2-1, with 10 bases aligning to TRBD1. This CDR3 contains 16 residues. Losses at the gene ends were 5 bases for V and 14 bases for J; bases not matched to a gene: 21. Germline CDR1 is DFQATT and CDR2 is SNEGSKA (reference sequence). In DNA form, the CDR3 reads TGCAGTGCTGATCCTGGTGGACAGGGGGTTGCCCTGGTCGAGTTCTTC. Its protein is CSADPGGQGVALVEFF.

This clonotype was counted ten times or more. The rearrangement uses TRBV5-5 and TRBJ2-7; 10 bases match TRBD1. Germline V gene lookup returns CDR1 SGHKS and CDR2 YYEKEE (reference sequence). The CDR3 is 14 residues long. Losses at the gene ends were 5 bases for V and 1 base for J; bases not matched to a gene: 3. The chain's CDR3 is CASRRQGASYEQYF. The CDR3 DNA sequence: TGTGCCAGCAGAAGACAGGGGGCATCCTACGAGCAGTACTTC.

CDR3: CASSPGQGGFWETQYF. The CDR3 DNA sequence: TGTGCCAGCAGTCCGGGACAGGGGGGATTCTGGGAGACCCAGTACTTC. The genes are TRBV28 and TRBJ2-5, with 11 bases that match TRBD1. The length of the CDR3 is 16 residues. J was trimmed by 5 bases and V by 5 bases; bases with no gene match: 10. Germline V gene data show CDR1 as MDHEN and CDR2 as SYDVKM.

The sample holds many counts of this clonotype. This rearrangement joins TRBV5-1 to TRBJ2-5; D is tentatively TRBD1 or TRBD2 (6 bases each). The V end lost 4 bases, the J end lost 4 bases, and 26 bases lay between the germline ends. Germline-derived CDR1 and CDR2 are SGHRS and YFSETQ. This CDR3 spans 18 amino acids. The CDR3 DNA reads as TGCGCCAGCAGCGAACCCCTTAAACGGGACGGAGGGGGAGAGACCCAGTACTTC. Encoded protein: CASSEPLKRDGGGETQYF. Looking up the rest from reference TRBV5-1 and TRBJ2-5 gives the full variable domain: KAGVTQTPRYLIKTRGQQVTLSCSPISGHRSVSWYQQTPGQGLQFLFEYFSETQRNKGNFPGRFSGRQFSNSRSEMNVSTLELGDSALYLCASSEPLKRDGGGETQYFGPGTRLLVL.

This clonotype has a handful of counts. This chain joins TRBV12-3 or TRBV12-4 and TRBJ1-5, with 7 bases aligning to TRBD1. This CDR3 has 15 amino acids. J lost 6 bases, V lost 6 bases, and 11 bases had no gene match. For the CDR3, the DNA is TGTGCCAGCAGCCCCGCAGGGGGAGTGGGTCAGCCCCAGCATTTT. It yields the protein CASSPAGGVGQPQHF.

In this sample, this clonotype turned up many times. The chain employs TRBV11-2 and TRBJ2-1; 11 nucleotides agree with TRBD2. The junction had 4 bases not matched to a gene; V was cut back by 1 base and J by 2 bases. This CDR3 region has 17 residues. CDR1 is SGHAT and CDR2 is FQNNGV in the germline V gene. This CDR3 is CASSLVSGRVTYNEQFF. The CDR3 DNA sequence: TGTGCCAGCAGCTTAGTTAGCGGGAGGGTCACCTACAATGAGCAGTTCTTC. Full variable domain (rest looked up from reference TRBV11-2 and TRBJ2-1): EAGVAQSPRYKIIEKRQSVAFWCNPISGHATLYWYQQILGQGPKLLIQFQNNGVVDDSQLPKDRFSAERLKGVDSTLKIQPAKLEDSAVYLCASSLVSGRVTYNEQFFGPGTRLTVL.

The table lists this clonotype with a few counts. This chain uses TRBV6-5 with TRBJ2-3, with D tentatively TRBD1 or TRBD2 (5 bases each). This CDR3 spans 14 amino acids. V shed 2 bases and J shed 2 bases, with 8 bases lying between them. The germline gives CDR1 MNHEY, CDR2 SVGAGI. The CDR3 bases are TGTGCCAGCAGTTACGGGGGATACACAGATACGCAGTATTTT. This encodes CASSYGGYTDTQYF.

This clonotype was observed at least ten times. In DNA form, the CDR3 reads TGCAGTGCTAGTATGGCTAGCGGGAGTATGCACTACAATGAGCAGTTCTTC. It is translated as CSASMASGSMHYNEQFF. V is TRBV20-1 and J is TRBJ2-1; TRBD2 matches at 10 bases. The germline V gene has CDR1 DFQATT and CDR2 SNEGSKA (reference sequence). The CDR3 contains 17 residues. V was pared by 3 bases and J by 3 bases, with 11 bases of the junction left unmatched.

The sample holds a few counts of this clonotype. This chain uses TRBV20-1 with TRBJ2-7; the D gene is possibly TRBD1 (6 bases). CDR1 DFQATT and CDR2 SNEGSKA come from the germline V gene (reference sequence). Between the trimmed V and J ends, which lost 3 bases and 5 bases, there was a span of 11 bases. CDR3 length: 12 amino acids. The CDR3 DNA reads as TGCAGTGCTAGTCCACAGGGAAACGAGCAGTACTTC. Its translation: CSASPQGNEQYF.

This clonotype occurred a few times. This chain links TRBV5-6 with TRBJ2-3, with D unclear. This CDR3 spans 14 amino acids. Germline V gives CDR1 SGHDT, CDR2 YYEEEE. The V gene lost 0 bases and the J gene lost 2 bases, with 7 bases spanning the gap. The DNA for the CDR3 is TGTGCCAGCAGCTTGGTTCATTACACAGATACGCAGTATTTT. Amino acid sequence: CASSLVHYTDTQYF. Full variable domain (rest looked up from reference TRBV5-6 and TRBJ2-3): DAGVTQSPTHLIKTRGQQVTLRCSPKSGHDTVSWYQQALGQGPQFIFQYYEEEERQRGNFPDRFSGHQFPNYSSELNVNALLLGDSALYLCASSLVHYTDTQYFGPGTRLTVL.

In its sample, this clonotype was seen many times. The chain combines TRBV6-2 or TRBV6-3 with TRBJ2-1; D uncertain. Per germline, CDR1 MNHEY and CDR2 SVGEGT. Trimming cost V 0 bases and J 10 bases, with 13 bases left between them. The CDR3 length is 14 residues. CDR3 DNA: TGTGCCAGCAGTTACTCGATCGGCAGACCCGAGCAGTTCTTC. Protein sequence: CASSYSIGRPEQFF.

This clonotype was recorded a few times. The chain combines TRBV29-1 with TRBJ2-7, with D hard to call. The CDR3 contains 12 residues. The germline V and J ends were trimmed by 6 bases and 0 bases, with 9 bases remaining between them. Per germline, CDR1 SQVTM and CDR2 ANQGSEA. CDR3 DNA: TGCAGCGTATTACAGAGCTCCTACGAGCAGTACTTC. Protein sequence: CSVLQSSYEQYF.

The sample holds a few counts of this clonotype. V is TRBV20-1 and J is TRBJ2-7, with 11 positions matching TRBD2. V lost 6 bases, J lost 4 bases, and 8 bases stayed unmatched. The CDR3 spans 14 residues. Looked up from germline, CDR1 is DFQATT and CDR2 is SNEGSKA (reference sequence). The chain's CDR3 is CSANIAGGLYEQYF. CDR3 DNA: TGCAGTGCCAATATAGCGGGAGGGCTGTACGAGCAGTACTTC.

In this sample, this clonotype turned up many times. The chain couples TRBV11-3 to TRBJ2-1; 9 bases map to TRBD1. Trimming took 1 base from V and 7 from J; bases not matched to a gene: 2. Germline CDR1 reads SGHNT; CDR2 reads YENEEA. CDR3 length equals 14 residues. CDR3 residues: CASSLGGQGNEQFF. CDR3 nucleotides: TGTGCCAGCAGCTTAGGGGGACAGGGAAATGAGCAGTTCTTC.

This clonotype was seen more than once but under ten times. The chain links TRBV24-1 to TRBJ2-1; 13 positions agree with TRBD2. CDR1 KGHDR and CDR2 SFDVKD come from the germline V gene. The CDR3 consists of 19 residues. V gave up 4 bases and J gave up 2 bases; unmatched junction bases: 10. Here the CDR3 DNA reads TGTGCCACCAGTGACACCGGGACTAGCGGGGAAGGGCCCTACAATGAGCAGTTCTTC. Amino acids: CATSDTGTSGEGPYNEQFF.

J is TRBJ2-2 and V is TRBV6-2 or TRBV6-3, with TRBD2 matching over 8 bases. The CDR3 contains 15 residues. Germline assignment: CDR1 MNHEY and CDR2 SVGEGT. Losses at the gene ends were 10 bases for V and 3 bases for J; bases not matched to a gene: 10. CDR3 region: CATCRRRGDTGELFF. CDR3 DNA sequence: TGTGCCACCTGTCGGAGGCGGGGGGACACCGGGGAGCTGTTTTTT.

This clonotype has a count of ten or more. This chain links TRBV4-2 with TRBJ1-1; possibly TRBD1 for D (6 bases). Germline CDR1 LGHNA, CDR2 YNFKEQ. CDR3 length equals 14 residues. Trimming took off 8 bases at V and 3 bases at J, with 16 bases between the two ends. The CDR3 nucleotides read TGTGCCAGCTCCCCAGGGGATATCGACACTGAAGCTTTCTTT. Its protein product is CASSPGDIDTEAFF.